Reported below is one T cell receptor (beta chain). The sample belongs to a study of blood T cell repertoires in COVID-19. Study-level information: Sample material is recorded as cDNA or gDNA derived from T cells, B-cell-depleted T cells, or PBMCs.

As handled by the study authors: Counts of nucleated cells, estimated from reference gene primer amplification, were obtained. The repertoire was sequenced with immunoSEQ multiplex PCR; TCRdb's copy has only in-frame clones and lacks some. D and trimming were read from the DNA, whereas the V and J calls and clone size are those reported in that table. This sample has about 140,000 clones, with roughly nine tenths found just once. V lost 0 bases and J lost 5; bases outside the gene matches: 2. Germline CDR1 SGHAT, CDR2 FQNNGV. The CDR3 totals 15 residues. This TCR derives from a human donor with COVID-19, enrolled during active disease. The donor label of this sample is uncertain. V and J are TRBV11-2 and TRBJ1-4; TRBD1 matches at 8 bases. The sequenced sample consisted of peripheral blood. DNA of the CDR3: TGTGCCAGCAGCTTAGATCAGGGGGCGAATGAAAAACTGTTTTTT. This gives the protein CASSLDQGANEKLFF.